This T cell receptor (beta chain) derives from a study of monozygotic twins with inflammatory bowel disease. Reanalyzing the 5' RACE reads, TCRdb keeps one entry per CDR3 protein, without DNA. The sample totals 140,000 to 150,000 distinct CDR3 sequences; its top ten clones hold 0.95% to 1.5%. The CDR3 spans 11 residues. In germline, CDR1 is MNHEY, CDR2 SVGAGI. Input material: blood. This receptor was obtained from a human donor with ulcerative colitis or Crohn's disease, or a healthy co-twin of an affected twin (not recorded which). The chain is built from TRBV6-5 and TRBJ2-1. CDR3: CASSSNNEQFF.